The 12 T cell receptor beta chains presented below share a single source sample, sequenced in a study of blood T cell repertoires in COVID-19. Only in-frame clones appear in the TCRdb table, and some are missing; sequencing was by immunoSEQ multiplex PCR. This sample yields about 230,000 clones, of which approximately 90% are seen a single time; roughly 10% belongs to the top ten. The sequencing input was peripheral blood. Source of these receptors: a man aged 50 to 60 with COVID-19, enrolled during active disease.

This clone was counted only a few times. The chain carries TRBV4-3 and TRBJ2-1; a possible D gene is TRBD1 (6 bases). Germline assignment: CDR1 LGHNA and CDR2 YSLEER. Trimming left V 0 bases short and J 1 base short, with 10 bases between. The CDR3 runs 16 residues. The CDR3 protein is CASSQDRGHSYNEQFF. In nucleotides, the CDR3 is TGCGCCAGCAGCCAAGATAGGGGACATTCCTACAATGAGCAGTTCTTC.

There are a few counts of this clone. This sequence joins TRBV30 and TRBJ2-1; a weak D match, TRBD1 (5 bases). Germline V gene lookup returns CDR1 GTSNPN and CDR2 SVGIG (reference sequence). The ends were cut back, 3 bases at V and 7 bases at J, with 28 bases in the middle. The CDR3 totals 18 residues. DNA of the CDR3: TGTGCCTGGAGGAACCGGCTGGGCTGGTATTCAGGGAAGAATGAGCAGTTCTTC. This encodes CAWRNRLGWYSGKNEQFF. Together with reference TRBV30 and TRBJ2-1, the CDR3 gives the full variable domain: SQTIHQWPATLVQPVGSPLSLECTVEGTSNPNLYWYRQAAGRGLQLLFYSVGIGQISSEVPQNLSASRPQDRQFILSSKKLLLSDSGFYLCAWRNRLGWYSGKNEQFFGPGTRLTVL.

The CDR3 is CASSALAGGRDTQYF. CDR3 coding DNA: TGTGCCAGCAGCGCACTAGCGGGAGGTCGGGATACGCAGTATTTT. The rearrangement uses TRBV6-5 and TRBJ2-3; TRBD2 matches 12 bases. Germline assignment: CDR1 MNHEY and CDR2 SVGAGI. The CDR3 consists of 15 residues. V lost 6 bases to trimming and J lost 6 bases; unmatched junction nucleotides: 7.

The gene calls are TRBV12-3 or TRBV12-4 and TRBJ1-5; D remains unclear. V was clipped by 6 bases and J by 1 base, with 7 bases between them. This CDR3 region has 13 residues. The DNA for the CDR3 is TGTGCCAGCAGCCGGGGAAGCAATCAGCCCCAGCATTTT. Its protein product is CASSRGSNQPQHF.

This clone was counted once. The chain combines TRBV27 with TRBJ2-1; a possible D gene is TRBD2 (6 bases). Per germline, CDR1 MNHEY and CDR2 SMNVEV (reference sequence). This CDR3 contains 17 residues. Trimming pared 2 bases from V and 0 bases from J, leaving 14 bases between. DNA of the CDR3: TGTGCCAGCAGTTTAAGGTCGGGGGATAGCTCCTACAATGAGCAGTTCTTC. Its translation is CASSLRSGDSSYNEQFF.

V gene TRBV25-1 combines with J gene TRBJ2-5; D is unresolved. The CDR3 totals 15 residues. Deletions cut 2 bases from V and 7 bases from J, with 17 bases between. Germline loops: CDR1 MGHDK, CDR2 SYGVNS. For the CDR3, the DNA is TGTGCCAGCAGTGAAAGTAAAGACCGGGTATGGACCCAGTACTTC. Amino acids: CASSESKDRVWTQYF.

The rearrangement links TRBV4-2 to TRBJ1-2, with 7 bases matching TRBD1. The CDR3 is 12 amino acids. Germline V CDR1 and CDR2: LGHNA, YNFKEQ. The junction had 6 bases not matched to a gene; V was cut back by 0 bases and J by 14 bases. The CDR3: CASSQDRGHGTF. CDR3 DNA sequence: TGTGCCAGCAGCCAAGATAGGGGGCATGGTACCTTC.

V gene TRBV27 combines with J gene TRBJ1-5, with 9 bases matching TRBD1. V lost 5 bases and J lost 4; bases outside the gene matches: 6. Germline CDR1 reads MNHEY; CDR2 reads SMNVEV (reference sequence). The CDR3 is 15 residues long. The CDR3 spells CASSRGTGFNQPQHF. The CDR3, as DNA: TGTGCCAGCAGTCGGGGGACAGGGTTTAATCAGCCCCAGCATTTT.

Here the CDR3 DNA reads TGTGCCATCAGTGAGTCTAGTAGGACAGGGGGCACCTACGAGCAGTACTTC. Its protein is CAISESSRTGGTYEQYF. The chain recombines TRBV10-3 with TRBJ2-7; 11 bases are shared with TRBD1. Germline V gene sequence: CDR1 ENHRY, CDR2 SYGVKD. J was trimmed by 2 bases and V by 0 bases; bases with no gene match: 6. The CDR3 has 17 residues.

This chain uses TRBV7-2 with TRBJ2-3, with 7 bases that match TRBD2. This CDR3 contains 15 residues. The V segment lost 8 bases and the J segment 0 bases; nucleotides outside the gene matches: 8. CDR1 and CDR2 from the germline V gene are SGHTA and FQGNSA. The CDR3: CASRKAGTSTDTQYF. CDR3 DNA: TGTGCCAGCCGTAAAGCGGGGACTAGCACAGATACGCAGTATTTT. Based on the CDR3 plus reference TRBV7-2 and TRBJ2-3, the full variable domain is GAGVSQSPSNKVTEKGKDVELRCDPISGHTALYWYRQSLGQGLEFLIYFQGNSAPDKSGLPSDRFSAERTGGSVSTLTIQRTQQEDSAVYLCASRKAGTSTDTQYFGPGTRLTVL.

This chain uses TRBV5-8 with TRBJ1-5, with D possibly TRBD1 on 5 matching bases. CDR1 SGHTS and CDR2 YDEGEE come from the germline V gene. The CDR3 consists of 15 residues. Trimming shortened V by 0 bases and J by 4 bases, and 11 bases separated the two germline ends. The CDR3 sequence: CASSLVSGINQPQHF. The DNA for the CDR3 is TGTGCCAGCAGCTTGGTGTCAGGGATAAATCAGCCCCAGCATTTT.

The chain joins TRBV5-1 to TRBJ2-7; 9 nucleotides agree with TRBD2. The germline V gene has CDR1 SGHRS and CDR2 YFSETQ. Losses at the gene ends were 0 bases for V and 3 bases for J; bases not matched to a gene: 16. This CDR3 is built from 19 residues. In DNA, the CDR3 is TGCGCCAGCAGCTTGGTAGCTAGCGGGATTGTTTCATTCGTCTACGAGCAGTACTTC. Translation: CASSLVASGIVSFVYEQYF.